A selection of T cell receptor beta chains follows, all from one sample in a study of T cell responses to AZD1222 COVID-19 vaccine. TCRdb's table, derived via immunoSEQ multiplex PCR, lists solely in-frame clones and lacks some. The table includes approximately 120,000 clones, around nine tenths detected once. Sequenced material: peripheral blood, taken on day 0 of AZD1222 vaccination. These receptors were obtained from an adult in good health. Each CDR3 is given without its conserved first and last residue. Fields, in order: CDR3 protein, V gene, J gene.

CDR3aa: ASSLSTGGTEAF
v_gene: TRBV11-2
j_gene: TRBJ1-1

CDR3aa: ASSIGQNSYNEQF
v_gene: TRBV19
j_gene: TRBJ2-1

CDR3aa: ASSQGNRVGTDTQY
v_gene: TRBV4-3
j_gene: TRBJ2-3

CDR3aa: ASSVQDGEWGYT
v_gene: TRBV9
j_gene: TRBJ1-2

CDR3aa: ASSDKGVGLISYEQY
v_gene: TRBV2
j_gene: TRBJ2-7

CDR3aa: ASSDGRWAGSYEQY
v_gene: TRBV25-1
j_gene: TRBJ2-7

CDR3aa: ASSLGDSTGELF
v_gene: TRBV11-3
j_gene: TRBJ2-2

CDR3aa: ASSDGQTYEQY
v_gene: TRBV7-2
j_gene: TRBJ2-7

CDR3aa: ASNLLGYGYT
v_gene: TRBV19
j_gene: TRBJ1-2

CDR3aa: ASSQIPPGTSGTADTQY
v_gene: TRBV14
j_gene: TRBJ2-3

CDR3aa: ASSYSNVGGTEAF
v_gene: TRBV6-5
j_gene: TRBJ1-1

CDR3aa: ASSFTSDGSNEQF
v_gene: TRBV5-1
j_gene: TRBJ2-1

CDR3aa: ASSLVGTEAF
v_gene: TRBV3-1/TRBV3-2
j_gene: TRBJ1-1

CDR3aa: ASSSAAVNEQF
v_gene: TRBV28
j_gene: TRBJ2-1

CDR3aa: ASSPGGRGYTDTQY
v_gene: TRBV5-6
j_gene: TRBJ2-3

CDR3aa: ASSLGGQGWETQY
v_gene: TRBV5-4
j_gene: TRBJ2-5

CDR3aa: ASSLLGGRVNEQY
v_gene: TRBV27
j_gene: TRBJ2-7

CDR3aa: ASSRRTSGNNEQF
v_gene: TRBV6-5
j_gene: TRBJ2-1

CDR3aa: ASSFGGNQPQH
v_gene: TRBV27
j_gene: TRBJ1-5

CDR3aa: ASSLAGIVDTQY
v_gene: TRBV11-1
j_gene: TRBJ2-3

CDR3aa: ASSFGPDGKLF
v_gene: TRBV27
j_gene: TRBJ1-4

CDR3aa: ASGLVNSKRGNYGYT
v_gene: TRBV12-5
j_gene: TRBJ1-2

CDR3aa: ASSFTTRRPDTQY
v_gene: TRBV7-9
j_gene: TRBJ2-3

CDR3aa: ASSSSGSYNEQF
v_gene: TRBV5-1
j_gene: TRBJ2-1

CDR3aa: ASSLGAGTSGNGELF
v_gene: TRBV7-9
j_gene: TRBJ2-2

CDR3aa: ASSQGTGGVQETQY
v_gene: TRBV4-1
j_gene: TRBJ2-5

CDR3aa: ASSGKRGASTDTQY
v_gene: TRBV21-1
j_gene: TRBJ2-3

CDR3aa: ASSFQQGWGQPQH
v_gene: TRBV19
j_gene: TRBJ1-5

CDR3aa: ASSPDRPTDMNTEAF
v_gene: TRBV5-1
j_gene: TRBJ1-1

CDR3aa: SVFSGNTIY
v_gene: TRBV29-1
j_gene: TRBJ1-3

CDR3aa: ASSPQGQGQGQPQH
v_gene: TRBV18
j_gene: TRBJ1-5

CDR3aa: ASRGTATNEKLF
v_gene: TRBV2
j_gene: TRBJ1-4

CDR3aa: ASSSYEQY
v_gene: TRBV2
j_gene: TRBJ2-7

CDR3aa: ASSSQQGPNYGYT
v_gene: TRBV4-1
j_gene: TRBJ1-2

CDR3aa: ASSLVGANTGELF
v_gene: TRBV5-4
j_gene: TRBJ2-2

CDR3aa: ASRRQGQPQH
v_gene: TRBV12-3/TRBV12-4
j_gene: TRBJ1-5

CDR3aa: ASSHPRQGVRETQY
v_gene: TRBV6-2/TRBV6-3
j_gene: TRBJ2-5

CDR3aa: ASSQGLLTQETQY
v_gene: TRBV25-1
j_gene: TRBJ2-5

CDR3aa: ASSLLTGGLREAF
v_gene: TRBV11-2
j_gene: TRBJ1-1

CDR3aa: ASSLAGVPSGVPYEQY
v_gene: TRBV5-1
j_gene: TRBJ2-7

CDR3aa: ASRVYFTAGDEQF
v_gene: TRBV7-8
j_gene: TRBJ2-1

CDR3aa: ASSQDLSVTGLYPTEQY
v_gene: TRBV4-1
j_gene: TRBJ2-7

CDR3aa: ASTPPDGHLADTQY
v_gene: TRBV7-9
j_gene: TRBJ2-3

CDR3aa: ASSLEGLSEAF
v_gene: TRBV5-1
j_gene: TRBJ1-1

CDR3aa: ASSSASGRPGQPQH
v_gene: TRBV27
j_gene: TRBJ1-5

CDR3aa: ASSVPGPSRELF
v_gene: TRBV6-2/TRBV6-3
j_gene: TRBJ2-2

CDR3aa: ASSLDSGSGNTIY
v_gene: TRBV9
j_gene: TRBJ1-3

CDR3aa: ASSVGGMNTEAF
v_gene: TRBV6-6
j_gene: TRBJ1-1

CDR3aa: ASSRGQPYQETQY
v_gene: TRBV7-6
j_gene: TRBJ2-5

CDR3aa: ASSSTTGEKLF
v_gene: TRBV7-6
j_gene: TRBJ1-4

CDR3aa: ASRESSGANVLT
v_gene: TRBV27
j_gene: TRBJ2-6

CDR3aa: ASSATDKIAKNIQY
v_gene: TRBV19
j_gene: TRBJ2-4

CDR3aa: ATSGARNQPQH
v_gene: TRBV24-1
j_gene: TRBJ1-5

CDR3aa: ASSLEGWEQY
v_gene: TRBV7-9
j_gene: TRBJ2-7

CDR3aa: ASSSGQGVETQY
v_gene: TRBV2
j_gene: TRBJ2-5

CDR3aa: ASSLPGGPSYEQY
v_gene: TRBV28
j_gene: TRBJ2-7